Shown below are 5 T cell receptor beta chains from a single sample sequenced in a study of persistence of HIV-infected CD4 T cells. An overlapping HIV-1 Gag peptide pool stimulated these cells at approximately 1 ug/peptide/mL. CD40L/CD69 double-negative CD45RO-high memory CD4+ T cells were collected. The libraries were made with immunoSEQ version 4 in survey mode. Assay: immunoSEQ multiplex PCR; the TCRdb copy retains only in-frame clones and omits some. The sample includes under 40,000 clones, approximately 80% of them seen just once. The antigens for these receptors are not known. The specimen was CD4+ T cells sorted from PBMCs after roughly 17-hour stimulation, collected from a patient who received antiretroviral therapy. These TCRs come from an adult woman with HIV who was CMV-seropositive.

This clone was observed a handful of times. The V gene is TRBV5-6, the J gene TRBJ1-6; D is ambiguous. The V gene lost 1 base and the J gene lost 7 bases, with 15 bases spanning the gap. The CDR3 is 16 residues long. Per germline, CDR1 SGHDT and CDR2 YYEEEE. As DNA, the CDR3 is TGTGCCAGCAGCTTGAGTTTGGTACAGCCAAATTCACCCCTCCACTTT. It is translated as CASSLSLVQPNSPLHF.

The gene calls are TRBV5-1 and TRBJ1-4; D is possibly TRBD1 (6 bases). V was trimmed by 0 bases and J by 8 bases, leaving 11 bases between them. The CDR3 is 14 residues long. From germline, CDR1 is SGHRS and CDR2 YFSETQ. For the CDR3, the DNA is TGCGCCAGCAGCTTGGACAGGGTTAGGGAAAAACTGTTTTTT. It specifies CASSLDRVREKLFF.

This chain joins TRBV5-1 and TRBJ1-4; D gene unclear. Germline values: CDR1 SGHRS, CDR2 YFSETQ. The CDR3 is made up of 14 amino acids. Trimming stripped 1 base from V and 5 bases from J, with 9 bases between. The CDR3 DNA follows: TGCGCCAGCAGCTTGTCAGCCCTAAATGAAAAACTGTTTTTT. It is translated as CASSLSALNEKLFF.

The V call is TRBV19, the J call TRBJ2-2; perhaps TRBD1 as D (6 bases). Looked up from germline, CDR1 is LNHDA and CDR2 is SQIVND (reference sequence). Trimming cost V 2 bases and J 3 bases, with 13 bases left between them. The CDR3 has 16 residues. The CDR3 loop is CASSISQGWDTGELFF. CDR3 bases: TGTGCCAGTAGTATATCACAGGGATGGGACACCGGGGAGCTGTTTTTT.

The J gene is TRBJ2-3, the V gene TRBV5-4; 9 bases are a match to TRBD2. V dropped 2 bases and J dropped 5; count of bases not matched to a gene: 6. Germline lookup yields CDR1 SGHNT and CDR2 YYREEE (reference sequence). The CDR3 extends over 15 amino acids. The DNA for the CDR3 is TGTGCCAGCAGCTTCTTAGCGGGAGTTGGAGATACGCAGTATTTT. It is translated as CASSFLAGVGDTQYF.